The sequence of this T cell receptor (beta chain) was determined in a study of shared clonotypes between healthy human individuals. Clones were sequenced by immunoSEQ multiplex PCR, and TCRdb holds only the in-frame ones, with some missing. This repertoire shows more than 1.2 million clones, 98% found once; its top ten account for around 0.33%. With respect to this clone: The antigen is not known.

The CDR3 consists of 15 residues. V was pared by 4 bases and J by 1 base, with 12 bases between. Germline V gives CDR1 SGHRS, CDR2 YFSETQ. Study-level findings and limits: Inspection by rarefaction showed sorted-subset sequencing to be incomplete despite large depth. Relative to memory subsets, naive subsets generally showed larger estimated richness.

The clonotype originates from a man under 40 in good health. Sequencing was done on a sample of naive CD4+ T cells sorted from blood. This sample's subset: CD45RA+ positively selected. This sequence joins TRBV5-1 and TRBJ2-1; possibly TRBD1 for D (6 bases). CDR3 in DNA: TGCGCCAGCAGCGTACTACAGGGTTCCTACAATGAGCAGTTCTTC. It codes for CASSVLQGSYNEQFF.